The rows below give T cell receptor beta chains drawn from one sample of a study of T cells in localized non-small cell lung cancer. Profiled with immunoSEQ multiplex PCR; TCRdb holds only in-frame clones, not every one. This table holds roughly 30,000 clones, more than 65% found once. Sequencing was performed on peripheral blood mononuclear cells, taken before any cancer treatment. The receptors derive from a man aged 40 to 70 with stage III lung adenocarcinoma. Each CDR3 is given with its conserved first and last residue. D genes are given only for firm matches. Size is stated for part of the rows, as once, few or many counts, or as a class when the clone is expanded.

V	D	J	size	DNA	CDR3
TRBV5-1	NA	TRBJ1-3	NA	TGCGCCAGCAGCTTGGTGGGCTCTGGAAACACCATATATTTT	CASSLVGSGNTIYF
TRBV7-8	NA	TRBJ2-4	NA	TGTGCCAGCAGCTTAGTCTTCCAGACAGGAGAAAAAAACATTCAGTACTTC	CASSLVFQTGEKNIQYF
TRBV11-2	NA	TRBJ2-5	NA	TGTGCCAGCAGCTTCACGGATCGGGAGACCCAGTACTTC	CASSFTDRETQYF
TRBV5-1	NA	TRBJ2-2	few	TGCGCCAGCAGCCGGGACTCCTCGAACACCGGGGAGCTGTTTTTT	CASSRDSSNTGELFF
TRBV10-2	TRBD2	TRBJ2-5	NA	TGCGCCAGCAGTGAGGGGACTAGTCGCGAGACCCAGTACTTC	CASSEGTSRETQYF
TRBV27	TRBD2	TRBJ2-2	once	TGTGCCAGCAGTCCACGGGGGGTTGACGGCGGGGAGCTGTTTTTT	CASSPRGVDGGELFF
TRBV11-1	TRBD1	TRBJ2-1	few	TGTGCCAGCAGCTTAGATTTCGGGACAGGGCTGGATGAGCAGTTCTTC	CASSLDFGTGLDEQFF
TRBV2	NA	TRBJ2-3	NA	TGTGCCAGCAGGGCCGCAGTCGGCGGGGCAGATACGCAGTATTTT	CASRAAVGGADTQYF
TRBV6-6	TRBD2	TRBJ2-3	few	TGTGCCAGCAGTTCCGAGCGGGGGGGCAAAGATACGCAGTATTTT	CASSSERGGKDTQYF
TRBV5-5	TRBD1	TRBJ1-1	NA	TGTGCCAGCAGCCGACAGGGGGCGGAAACTGAAGCTTTCTTT	CASSRQGAETEAFF
TRBV11-3	TRBD1	TRBJ2-2	NA	TGTGCCAGCAGCTCCGGGACAGCGAACACCGGGGAGCTGTTTTTT	CASSSGTANTGELFF
TRBV4-1	TRBD1	TRBJ1-4	NA	TGCGCCAGCAGCCAATCCAGGGGGGGGTCTAATGAAAAACTGTTTTTT	CASSQSRGGSNEKLFF
TRBV7-9	NA	TRBJ1-5	NA	TGTGCCAGCAGCTCTACAGGCGTTAATCAGCCCCAGCATTTT	CASSSTGVNQPQHF
TRBV25-1	NA	TRBJ2-3	NA	TGTGCCAGCAGTGCCATAACAGATACGCAGTATTTT	CASSAITDTQYF
TRBV18	NA	TRBJ2-5	NA	TGTGCCAGCTCCCCGGACGGTGAAGAGACCCAGTACTTC	CASSPDGEETQYF
TRBV6-1	TRBD1	TRBJ2-7	NA	TGTGCCAGCAGGGACAGGCTAGAGCAGTACTTC	CASRDRLEQYF
TRBV19	NA	TRBJ2-7	NA	TGTGCCAGTAGTTCAGGCGGGGAAGGATCCTACGAGCAGTACTTC	CASSSGGEGSYEQYF
TRBV19	TRBD2	TRBJ2-2	NA	TGTGCCAGTAGTACCACCGGGGGGGCCGGGGAGCTGTTTTTT	CASSTTGGAGELFF
TRBV6-1	NA	TRBJ1-5	NA	TGTGCCAGCAGGCTCGGTGATCAGCCCCAGCATTTT	CASRLGDQPQHF
TRBV11-2	NA	TRBJ2-3	NA	TGTGCCAGCAGCTTAGGGTCGGACTGGCTTGCAGATACGCAGTATTTT	CASSLGSDWLADTQYF
TRBV7-9	NA	TRBJ1-3	NA	TGTGCCAACCCGCCCTCGGGGGCTAGCTCTGGAAACACCATATATTTT	CANPPSGASSGNTIYF
TRBV10-2	NA	TRBJ2-7	NA	TGCGCCAGCGGAACGGGCGGGCCCTCCTACGAGCAGTACTTC	CASGTGGPSYEQYF
TRBV6-5	NA	TRBJ2-1	NA	TGTGCCAGCAGTTACTCATTGGCAGACAATGAGCAGTTCTTC	CASSYSLADNEQFF
TRBV10-3	TRBD2	TRBJ2-1	NA	TGTGCCATCAGGGCAGCGGGAGGCCTCTACAATGAGCAGTTCTTC	CAIRAAGGLYNEQFF
TRBV2	TRBD2	TRBJ2-7	NA	TGTGCCACAGGGAGGGCGGGTGAGCAGTACTTC	CATGRAGEQYF